Here is one TCR beta chain with its context. This clonotype has at least ten counts. Which antigen it targets is not known. Base quality data are lacking; no much larger clone is found one base away. Library preparation was by PCR. Sequencing was carried out with an Illumina HiSeq 2500. TCR libraries were prepared with molecular barcoding, using unique molecular identifiers to normalize TCRbeta repertoire quantification. TCRdb reprocessed the public reads (quality trimming at Q25 with fastp, clone calling with MiXCR) and kept in-frame beta chains. Rows are combined by CDR3 protein, so each entry shows the most common genes and DNA. This sample holds 200,000 to 300,000 distinct CDR3 sequences; 12% were observed only once. Approximately 2.9% of the sample is held by the ten biggest clonotypes. The sample comes from a study of T-cell reconstitution after alpha-beta-depleted transplantation in children (dated by TCRdb to 2016 to 2017). About the study as a whole: Using TCR repertoire profiling, the study followed T-cell immune reconstitution in a quantitative way in children after TCRalphabeta/CD19-depleted allogeneic hematopoietic cell transplantation.

The germline V gene gives CDR1 as SGHTA and CDR2 as FQGNSA. The germline ends are 5 bases apart after V is trimmed by 1 base and J by 5 bases. Reading from cysteine to phenylalanine, the CDR3 counts 13 amino acids. Solely the CDR3 DNA is kept, with 39 bases framed from the first base. Sample: PBMCs from the stem cell graft donor, taken from the stem cell graft. The receptor comes from a human donor who donated a stem cell graft to a child with acute lymphoblastic leukemia. This chain joins TRBV7-2 to TRBJ1-4, with the identity of the D gene unclear. Read as DNA, the sequence is TGTGCCAGCAGCTTAGTCACGAATGAAAAACTGTTTTTT. It encodes CASSLVTNEKLFF.